Presented here are 11 T cell receptor beta chains from one specimen sequenced in a study of T cell responses to AZD1222 COVID-19 vaccine. The table came from immunoSEQ multiplex PCR; TCRdb's copy has only in-frame clones and leaves some out. The sample consists of 130,000 or so clones, roughly 92% of them appearing once. This material consisted of peripheral blood, taken on day 0 of AZD1222 vaccination. These receptors came from an adult in good health.

The table lists this clone with a count of one. The rearrangement joins TRBV25-1 to TRBJ2-5, with 9 bases lining up with TRBD2. CDR3 length equals 14 residues. Trimming cost V 6 bases and J 7 bases; bases outside gene matches: 9. Germline V CDR1 and CDR2: MGHDK, SYGVNS. CDR3: CASRLAGAGGTQYF. The CDR3 DNA sequence: TGTGCCAGCAGGTTAGCGGGGGCCGGTGGGACCCAGTACTTC.

This clone was detected only a few times. The chain recombines TRBV6-2 or TRBV6-3 with TRBJ1-6, with D tentatively TRBD1 (6 bases). This CDR3 comprises 16 residues. V lost 6 bases to trimming and J lost 7 bases, with 19 bases between them. Germline assignment: CDR1 MNHEY and CDR2 SVGEGT. The DNA of the CDR3 is TGTGCCAGCAGCCCTAAATTCGACAGGCGGAATTCACCCCTCCACTTT. Translated: CASSPKFDRRNSPLHF.

The chain links TRBV19 to TRBJ1-5; D unresolved. Per the germline V gene, CDR1 is LNHDA and CDR2 is SQIVND (reference sequence). The CDR3 is 14 residues long. Trimming left V 3 bases short and J 3 bases short, with 9 bases between. The CDR3 bases are TGTGCCAGTAGTATTGGGCAGCTCAATCAGCCCCAGCATTTT. Translation: CASSIGQLNQPQHF.

The genes are TRBV3-1 (or the pseudogene TRBV3-2) and TRBJ2-1; TRBD2 aligns across 8 bases. This CDR3 spans 16 amino acids. Germline V gives CDR1 LGHDT, CDR2 YNNKEL (reference sequence). With 0 bases clipped from V and 10 bases from J, the junction kept 11 bases outside the gene matches. CDR3 in amino acids: CASSQDGTGGPREQFF. CDR3 DNA sequence: TGTGCCAGCAGCCAAGATGGGACGGGGGGGCCTCGGGAGCAGTTCTTC.

The rearrangement links TRBV2 to TRBJ1-2, with D possibly matching TRBD1 (6 bases). The CDR3 has 12 residues. CDR1 and CDR2 from the germline V gene are SNHLY and FYNNEI. Trimming took 4 bases from V and 7 from J, leaving 10 bases between them. In DNA form, the CDR3 reads TGTGCCAGCAGTGGTAGGGGGGGTGGCTACACCTTC. Translating it yields CASSGRGGGYTF.

V usage is TRBV20-1 and J usage is TRBJ1-2; perhaps TRBD1 as D (6 bases). The CDR3 runs 13 residues. Germline V gene data show CDR1 as DFQATT and CDR2 as SNEGSKA (reference sequence). Deletions cut 3 bases from V and 2 bases from J, with 10 bases between. The CDR3 DNA reads TGCAGTGCTAGTCAGGGGTTAAACTATGGCTACACCTTC. It codes for CSASQGLNYGYTF.

The V and J genes are TRBV27 and TRBJ2-1; tentatively, D is TRBD2 (7 bases). The germline V gene encodes CDR1 MNHEY and CDR2 SMNVEV (reference sequence). The germline V and J ends were trimmed by 2 bases and 7 bases, with 15 bases remaining between them. CDR3 length: 15 amino acids. This CDR3 is CASSLRGAFRNEQFF. The DNA for the CDR3 is TGTGCCAGCAGTTTACGGGGGGCTTTTAGGAATGAGCAGTTCTTC.

The chain uses TRBV2 and TRBJ2-3; 11 nucleotides match TRBD2. In germline, CDR1 is SNHLY, CDR2 FYNNEI. CDR3 size: 15 residues. V shed 4 bases and J 1 base; nucleotides not matched to a gene: 1. The CDR3 spells CASSGGLAGTDTQYF. The CDR3 DNA reads TGTGCCAGCAGTGGGGGACTAGCGGGCACAGATACGCAGTATTTT.

This clone was observed once. The gene calls are TRBV7-9 and TRBJ2-1, with a possible D match to TRBD2 (6 bases). Germline CDR1 is SEHNR and CDR2 is FQNEAQ (reference sequence). The V end was cut by 0 bases, the J end by 7 bases, with 7 bases between. This CDR3 spans 13 amino acids. The chain's CDR3 is CASSLAAGNEQFF. CDR3 bases: TGTGCCAGCAGCTTAGCAGCGGGTAATGAGCAGTTCTTC.

The genes are TRBV4-3 and TRBJ1-4; tentative D call: TRBD1 (6 bases). V lost 4 bases, J lost 8 bases, and 11 bases lay in between. This CDR3 is built from 13 residues. Per germline, CDR1 LGHNA and CDR2 YSLEER. CDR3 residues: CASSLVQGEKLFF. DNA for the CDR3: TGCGCCAGCAGCCTCGTCCAGGGGGAAAAACTGTTTTTT.

This CDR3 reads CASSSSGGLPNNEQFF. CDR3 sequence (DNA): TGCGCCAGCAGCTCGAGCGGGGGACTCCCTAACAATGAGCAGTTCTTC. This chain links TRBV5-1 with TRBJ2-1; 8 positions match TRBD2. J was trimmed by 5 bases and V by 3 bases; bases with no gene match: 10. Germline V CDR1 and CDR2: SGHRS, YFSETQ. The CDR3 has 16 residues.